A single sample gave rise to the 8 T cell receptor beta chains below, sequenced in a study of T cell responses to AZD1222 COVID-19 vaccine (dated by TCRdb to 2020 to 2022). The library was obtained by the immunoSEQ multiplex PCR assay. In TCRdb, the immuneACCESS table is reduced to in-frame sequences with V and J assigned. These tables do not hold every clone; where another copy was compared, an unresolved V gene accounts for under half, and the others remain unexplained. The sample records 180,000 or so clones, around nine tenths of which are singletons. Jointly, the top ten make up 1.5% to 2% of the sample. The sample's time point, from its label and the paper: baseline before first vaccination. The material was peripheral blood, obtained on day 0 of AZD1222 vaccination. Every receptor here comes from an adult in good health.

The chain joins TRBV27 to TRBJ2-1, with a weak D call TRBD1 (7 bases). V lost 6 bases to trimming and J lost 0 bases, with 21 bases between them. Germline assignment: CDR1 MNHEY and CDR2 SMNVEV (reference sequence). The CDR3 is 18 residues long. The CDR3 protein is CASRPRGTVASSYNEQFF. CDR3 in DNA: TGTGCCAGCAGGCCCCGGGGGACAGTCGCTAGCTCCTACAATGAGCAGTTCTTC.

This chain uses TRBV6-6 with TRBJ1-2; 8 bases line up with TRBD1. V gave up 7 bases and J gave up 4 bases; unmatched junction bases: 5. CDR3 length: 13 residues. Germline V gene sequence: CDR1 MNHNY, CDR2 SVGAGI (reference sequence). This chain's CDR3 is CASMGDRSYGYTF. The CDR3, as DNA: TGTGCCAGCATGGGGGACAGGTCCTATGGCTACACCTTC.

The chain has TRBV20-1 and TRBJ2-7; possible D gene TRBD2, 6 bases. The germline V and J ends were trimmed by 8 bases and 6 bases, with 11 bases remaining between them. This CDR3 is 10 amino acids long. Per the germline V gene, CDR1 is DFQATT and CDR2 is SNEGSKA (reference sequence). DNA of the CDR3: TGCAGTTTGGGGGGAGGCGAGCAGTACGTC. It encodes CSLGGGEQYV.

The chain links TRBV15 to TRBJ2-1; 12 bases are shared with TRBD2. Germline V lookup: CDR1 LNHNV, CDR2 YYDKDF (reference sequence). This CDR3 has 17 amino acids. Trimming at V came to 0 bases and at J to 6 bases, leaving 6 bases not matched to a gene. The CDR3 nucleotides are TGTGCCACCAGCAGAGAGTCTAGCGGGAGGGCCTTCAATGAGCAGTTCTTC. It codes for CATSRESSGRAFNEQFF.

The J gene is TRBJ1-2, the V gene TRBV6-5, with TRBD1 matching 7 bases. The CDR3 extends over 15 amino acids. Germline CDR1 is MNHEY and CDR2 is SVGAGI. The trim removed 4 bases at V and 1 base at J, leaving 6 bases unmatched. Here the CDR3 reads CASSSLGGRNYGYTF. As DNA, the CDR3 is TGTGCCAGCAGTTCCCTAGGGGGCCGTAACTATGGCTACACCTTC.

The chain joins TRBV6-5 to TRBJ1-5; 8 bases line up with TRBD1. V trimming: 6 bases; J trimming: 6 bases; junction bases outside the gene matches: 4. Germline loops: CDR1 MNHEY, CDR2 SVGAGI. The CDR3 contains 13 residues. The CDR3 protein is CASRTGAGQPQHF. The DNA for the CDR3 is TGTGCCAGCAGGACAGGGGCTGGTCAGCCCCAGCATTTT.

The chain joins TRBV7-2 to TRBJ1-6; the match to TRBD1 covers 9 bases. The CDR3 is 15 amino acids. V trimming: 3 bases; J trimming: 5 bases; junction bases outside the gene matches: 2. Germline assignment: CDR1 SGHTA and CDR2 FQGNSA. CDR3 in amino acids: CASSLRDRDNSPLHF. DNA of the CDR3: TGTGCCAGCAGCTTGCGGGACAGGGATAATTCACCCCTCCACTTT.

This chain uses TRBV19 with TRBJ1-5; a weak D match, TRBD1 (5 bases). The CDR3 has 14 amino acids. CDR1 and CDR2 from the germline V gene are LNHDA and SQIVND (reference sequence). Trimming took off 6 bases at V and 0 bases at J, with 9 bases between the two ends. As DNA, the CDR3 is TGTGCCAGTAGACAGGTCGTTAGCAATCAGCCCCAGCATTTT. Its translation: CASRQVVSNQPQHF.